The present T cell receptor beta chain was sequenced within a study of T cell responses to AZD1222 COVID-19 vaccine. General study findings and limits: Vaccine-associated CD4 TCRs ranged over spike, dominating at 160-218 and 743-854. No day 14 peak samples; only post-peak repertoires were characterized. Seropositive at baseline were only six AZD1222 recipients.

There are a few counts of this clone. Its antigen is unknown. Assay: immunoSEQ multiplex PCR; the TCRdb copy retains only in-frame clones and omits some. The sample lists 200,000 to 250,000 clones, roughly 94% occurring once. CDR3 length: 15 amino acids. After removal of 1 base from V and 4 bases from J, the junction contained 7 bases not matched to a gene. The germline V gene encodes CDR1 LGHDT and CDR2 YNNKEL (reference sequence). The chain couples TRBV3-1 (or the pseudogene TRBV3-2) to TRBJ2-7; 7 bases fit TRBD1. The specimen was peripheral blood, collected 28 days after the second dose of the MenACWY control vaccine. The sequence came from an adult who received the MenACWY meningococcal vaccine as a control. CDR3 in amino acids: CASSQVQGQRYEQYF. Written as DNA, the CDR3 is TGTGCCAGCAGCCAAGTTCAGGGACAGAGGTACGAGCAGTACTTC.